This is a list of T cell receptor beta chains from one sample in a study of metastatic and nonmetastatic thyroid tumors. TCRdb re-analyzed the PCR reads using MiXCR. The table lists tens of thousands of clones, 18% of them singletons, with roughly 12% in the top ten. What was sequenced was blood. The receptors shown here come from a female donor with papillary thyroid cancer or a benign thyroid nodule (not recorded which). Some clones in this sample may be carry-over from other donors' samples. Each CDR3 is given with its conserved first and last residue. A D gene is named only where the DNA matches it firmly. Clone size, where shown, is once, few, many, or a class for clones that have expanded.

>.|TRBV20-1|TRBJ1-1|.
CSAPPWVANTEAFF
TGCAGTGCTCCCCCCTGGGTTGCTAACACTGAAGCTTTCTTT
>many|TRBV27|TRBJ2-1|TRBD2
CASSFPTSGRNEQFF
TGTGCCAGCAGTTTTCCGACTAGCGGGAGAAATGAGCAGTTCTTC
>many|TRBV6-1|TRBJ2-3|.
CASTGSTDTQYF
TGTGCCAGCACCGGGAGTACAGATACGCAGTATTTT
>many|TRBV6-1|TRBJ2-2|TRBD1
CASRTGTGAITGELFF
TGTGCCAGCAGGACCGGGACAGGGGCTATTACCGGGGAGCTGTTTTTT
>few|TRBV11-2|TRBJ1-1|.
CASSFEGRGTEAFF
TGTGCCAGCAGCTTTGAGGGGAGAGGGACTGAAGCTTTCTTT
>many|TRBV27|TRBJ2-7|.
CASGGLGYEQYF
TGTGCCAGCGGGGGTTTAGGGTACGAGCAGTACTTC
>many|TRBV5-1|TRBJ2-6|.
CASSSRPNSGANVLTF
TGCGCCAGCAGCTCTCGACCGAACTCTGGGGCCAACGTCCTGACTTTC
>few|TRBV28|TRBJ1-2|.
CASRPSPVQEYGYTF
TGTGCCAGCAGGCCCTCACCGGTACAAGAATATGGCTACACCTTC
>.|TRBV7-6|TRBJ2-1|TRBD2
CASSLAGASGIYNEQFF
TGTGCCAGCAGCTTAGCTGGAGCTAGCGGGATTTACAATGAGCAGTTCTTC
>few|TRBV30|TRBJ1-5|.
CAWSVGCWYHPQHF
TGTGCCTGGAGTGTAGGGTGCTGGTATCATCCCCAGCATTTT
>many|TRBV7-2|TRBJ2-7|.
CASSLNPGDEQYF
TGTGCCAGCAGCTTAAACCCCGGCGACGAGCAGTACTTC
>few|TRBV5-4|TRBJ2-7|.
CASSLAVPTTTNYEQYF
TGTGCCAGCAGCTTGGCCGTCCCAACTACTACAAACTACGAGCAGTACTTC
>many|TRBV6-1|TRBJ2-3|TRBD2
CASSGTSGGADTQYF
TGTGCCAGCAGTGGGACTAGCGGGGGGGCAGATACGCAGTATTTT
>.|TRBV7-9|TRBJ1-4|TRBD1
CASSPGTVNEKLFF
TGTGCCAGCAGCCCCGGGACAGTTAATGAAAAACTGTTTTTT
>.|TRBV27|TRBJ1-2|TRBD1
CASSDRGQTARNGYTF
TGTGCCAGCAGTGATCGGGGACAGACCGCTAGGAATGGCTACACCTTC
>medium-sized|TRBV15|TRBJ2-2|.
CATSREVPGATGELFF
TGTGCCACCAGCAGAGAGGTCCCGGGGGCGACCGGGGAGCTGTTTTTT
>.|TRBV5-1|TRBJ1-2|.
CASSLLSDGFGYTF
TGCGCCAGCAGCCTCCTTTCAGACGGTTTTGGCTACACCTTC
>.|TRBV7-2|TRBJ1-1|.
CASSSVGGEGTEAFF
TGTGCCAGCAGCAGCGTCGGGGGAGAGGGCACTGAAGCTTTCTTT
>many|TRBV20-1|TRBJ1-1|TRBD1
CSAGTGTGEAFF
TGCAGTGCCGGAACCGGGACAGGGGAAGCTTTCTTT
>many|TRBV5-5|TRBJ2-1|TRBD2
CASSSGGAGGNEQFF
TGTGCCAGCAGCTCTGGCGGGGCGGGAGGCAATGAGCAGTTCTTC
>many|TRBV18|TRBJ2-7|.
CASSPFDGVSSSYEQYF
TGTGCCAGCTCACCATTCGATGGGGTTTCTAGCTCCTACGAGCAGTACTTC
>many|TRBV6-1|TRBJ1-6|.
CASSEVGGSSYNSPLHF
TGTGCCAGCAGTGAAGTTGGCGGGAGCTCCTATAATTCACCCCTCCACTTT